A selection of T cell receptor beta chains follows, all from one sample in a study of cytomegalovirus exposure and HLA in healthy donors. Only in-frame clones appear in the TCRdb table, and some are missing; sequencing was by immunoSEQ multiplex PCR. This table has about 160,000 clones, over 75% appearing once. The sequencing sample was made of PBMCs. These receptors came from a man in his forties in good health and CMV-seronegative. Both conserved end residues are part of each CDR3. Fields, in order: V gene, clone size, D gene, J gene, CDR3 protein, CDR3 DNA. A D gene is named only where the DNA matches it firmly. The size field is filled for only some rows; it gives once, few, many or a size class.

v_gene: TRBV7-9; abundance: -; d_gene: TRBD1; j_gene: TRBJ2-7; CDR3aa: CASSPIDRGLPYEQYF; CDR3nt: TGTGCCAGCAGCCCGATCGACAGGGGTTTACCCTACGAGCAGTACTTC
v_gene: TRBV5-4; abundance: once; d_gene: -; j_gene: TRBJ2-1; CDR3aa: CASSLDSGEQFF; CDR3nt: TGTGCCAGCAGCTTGGATAGCGGTGAGCAGTTCTTC
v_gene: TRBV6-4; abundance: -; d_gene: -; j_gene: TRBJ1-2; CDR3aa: CASSDSDRYSYGYTF; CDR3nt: TGTGCCAGCAGTGACTCGGACAGATATAGCTATGGCTACACCTTC
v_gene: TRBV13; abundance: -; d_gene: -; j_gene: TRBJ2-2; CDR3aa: CASSFRTQAGELFF; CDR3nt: TGTGCCAGCAGCTTTCGGACTCAAGCAGGGGAGCTGTTTTTT
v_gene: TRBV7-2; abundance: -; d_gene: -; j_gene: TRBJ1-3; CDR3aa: CASSFPGASRGSGNTIYF; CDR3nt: TGTGCCAGCAGCTTTCCGGGAGCGAGCAGAGGATCTGGAAACACCATATATTTT
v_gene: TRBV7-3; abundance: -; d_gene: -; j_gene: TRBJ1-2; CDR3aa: CASGSGDYGYTF; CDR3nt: TGTGCCAGCGGTTCGGGGGACTATGGCTACACCTTC
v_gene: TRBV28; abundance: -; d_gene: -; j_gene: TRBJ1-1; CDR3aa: CASIHYMNTEAFF; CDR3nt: TGTGCCAGCATTCATTACATGAACACTGAAGCTTTCTTT
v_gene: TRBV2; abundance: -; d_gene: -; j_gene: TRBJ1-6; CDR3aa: CASSDRPLLYNSPLHF; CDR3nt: TGTGCCAGCAGTGACAGGCCTTTACTTTATAATTCACCCCTCCACTTT
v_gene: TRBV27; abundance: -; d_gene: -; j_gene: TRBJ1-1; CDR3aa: CASSLFGRGGMNTEAFF; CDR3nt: TGTGCCAGCAGTTTATTCGGGCGGGGGGGAATGAACACTGAAGCTTTCTTT
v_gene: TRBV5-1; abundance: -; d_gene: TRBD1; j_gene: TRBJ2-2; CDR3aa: CASSLLDRAVTGELFF; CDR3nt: TGCGCCAGCAGCCTCCTGGACAGGGCGGTCACCGGGGAGCTGTTTTTT
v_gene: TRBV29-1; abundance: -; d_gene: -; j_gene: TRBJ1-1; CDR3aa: CSVEGQMNTEAFF; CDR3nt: TGCAGCGTTGAAGGACAGATGAACACTGAAGCTTTCTTT
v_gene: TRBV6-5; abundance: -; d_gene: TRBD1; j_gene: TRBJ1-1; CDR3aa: CASSSRQGPMNTEAFF; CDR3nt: TGTGCCAGCAGTTCGCGACAGGGGCCCATGAACACTGAAGCTTTCTTT
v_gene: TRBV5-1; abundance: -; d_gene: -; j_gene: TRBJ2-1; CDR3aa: CASSQQNEQFF; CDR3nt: TGCGCCAGCAGCCAACAGAATGAGCAGTTCTTC
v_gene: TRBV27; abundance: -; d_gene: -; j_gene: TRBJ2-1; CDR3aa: CASSGRDSWEEQFF; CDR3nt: TGTGCCAGCAGTGGACGGGACTCCTGGGAGGAGCAGTTCTTC
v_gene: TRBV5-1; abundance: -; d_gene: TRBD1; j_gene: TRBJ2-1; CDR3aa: CASSFPGAGGAGSSYNEQFF; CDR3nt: TGCGCCAGCAGCTTTCCCGGGGCAGGGGGCGCGGGAAGCTCCTACAATGAGCAGTTCTTC
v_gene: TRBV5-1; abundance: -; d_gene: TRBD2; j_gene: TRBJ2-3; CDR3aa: CASSFRTSGGPADTQYF; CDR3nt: TGCGCCAGCAGCTTCCGGACTAGCGGGGGGCCGGCAGATACGCAGTATTTT
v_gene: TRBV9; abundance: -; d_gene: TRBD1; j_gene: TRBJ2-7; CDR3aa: CASSLQGDPYEQYF; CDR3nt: TGTGCCAGCAGCTTACAGGGGGACCCCTACGAGCAGTACTTC
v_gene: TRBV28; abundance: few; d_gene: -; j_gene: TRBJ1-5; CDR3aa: CASSRTIRRGFNQPQHF; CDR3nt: TGTGCCAGCAGTCGAACTATTCGACGGGGTTTTAATCAGCCCCAGCATTTT
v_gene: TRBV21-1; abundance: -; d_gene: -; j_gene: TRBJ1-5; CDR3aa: CASSRQQEKGNQPQHF; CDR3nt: TGTGCCAGCAGCAGACAACAGGAGAAAGGGAATCAGCCCCAGCATTTT
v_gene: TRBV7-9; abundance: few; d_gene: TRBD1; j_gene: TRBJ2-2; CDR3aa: CASPGRTGENTGELFF; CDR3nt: TGTGCCAGCCCAGGGCGGACAGGGGAGAACACCGGGGAGCTGTTTTTT
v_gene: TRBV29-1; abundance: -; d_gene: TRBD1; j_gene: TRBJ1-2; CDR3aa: CSGAPQGNYGYTF; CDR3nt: TGCAGCGGAGCCCCACAGGGGAACTATGGCTACACCTTC
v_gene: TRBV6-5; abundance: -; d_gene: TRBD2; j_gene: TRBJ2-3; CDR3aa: CATGTTTDTQYF; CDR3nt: TGTGCCACGGGGACTACAACAGATACGCAGTATTTT